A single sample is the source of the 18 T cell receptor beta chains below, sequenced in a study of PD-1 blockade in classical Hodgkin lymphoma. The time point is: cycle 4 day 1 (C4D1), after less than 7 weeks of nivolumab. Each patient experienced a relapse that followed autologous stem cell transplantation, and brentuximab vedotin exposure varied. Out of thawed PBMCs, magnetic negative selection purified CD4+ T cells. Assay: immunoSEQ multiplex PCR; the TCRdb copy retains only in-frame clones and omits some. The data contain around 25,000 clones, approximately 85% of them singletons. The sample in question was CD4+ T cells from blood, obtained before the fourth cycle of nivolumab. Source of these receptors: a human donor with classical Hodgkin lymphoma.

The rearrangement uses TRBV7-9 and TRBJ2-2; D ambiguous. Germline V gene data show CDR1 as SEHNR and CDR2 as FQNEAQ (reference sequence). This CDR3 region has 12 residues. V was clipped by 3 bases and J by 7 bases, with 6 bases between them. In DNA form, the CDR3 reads TGTGCCAGCAGCTTTCCAGGCGGGGAGCTGTTTTTT. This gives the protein CASSFPGGELFF.

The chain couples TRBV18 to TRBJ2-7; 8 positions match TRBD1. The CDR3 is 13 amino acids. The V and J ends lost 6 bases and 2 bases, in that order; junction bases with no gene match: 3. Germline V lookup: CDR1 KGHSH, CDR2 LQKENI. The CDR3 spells CASSGQGAYEQYF. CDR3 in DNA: TGTGCCAGCTCCGGACAGGGAGCCTACGAGCAGTACTTC.

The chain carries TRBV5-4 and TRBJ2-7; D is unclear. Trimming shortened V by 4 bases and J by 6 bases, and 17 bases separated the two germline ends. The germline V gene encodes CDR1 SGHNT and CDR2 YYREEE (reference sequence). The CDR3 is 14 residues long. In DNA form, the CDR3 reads TGTGCCAGCAGCCCCTGGACCCGGACCCTCGAGCAGTACTTC. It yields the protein CASSPWTRTLEQYF.

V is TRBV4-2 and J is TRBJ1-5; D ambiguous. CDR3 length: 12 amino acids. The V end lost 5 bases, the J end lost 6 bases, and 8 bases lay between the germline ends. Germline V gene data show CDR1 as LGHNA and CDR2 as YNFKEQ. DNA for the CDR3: TGTGCCAGCAGCTTGGACGGTCAGCCCCAGCATTTT. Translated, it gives CASSLDGQPQHF.

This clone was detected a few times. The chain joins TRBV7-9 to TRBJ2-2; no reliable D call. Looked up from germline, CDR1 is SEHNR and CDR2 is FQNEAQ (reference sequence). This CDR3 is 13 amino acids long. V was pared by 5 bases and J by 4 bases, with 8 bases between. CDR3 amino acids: CASSLLGTGELFF. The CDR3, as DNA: TGTGCCAGCAGCCTCCTAGGCACCGGGGAGCTGTTTTTT.

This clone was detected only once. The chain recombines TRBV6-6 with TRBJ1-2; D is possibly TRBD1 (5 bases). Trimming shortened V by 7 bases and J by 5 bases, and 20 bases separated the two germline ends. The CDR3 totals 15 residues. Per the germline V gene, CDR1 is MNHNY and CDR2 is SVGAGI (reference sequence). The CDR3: CASTPTASGAYGYTF. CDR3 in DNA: TGTGCCAGCACCCCGACAGCCTCCGGCGCTTATGGCTACACCTTC.

The CDR3 region is CAIRLGGNEQFF. The DNA for the CDR3 is TGTGCCATCAGGTTAGGGGGTAATGAGCAGTTCTTC. The gene calls are TRBV10-3 and TRBJ2-1, with a tentative D call TRBD1 (6 bases). CDR1 ENHRY and CDR2 SYGVKD come from the germline V gene. Trimming pared 6 bases from V and 7 bases from J, leaving 10 bases between. The CDR3 covers 12 residues.

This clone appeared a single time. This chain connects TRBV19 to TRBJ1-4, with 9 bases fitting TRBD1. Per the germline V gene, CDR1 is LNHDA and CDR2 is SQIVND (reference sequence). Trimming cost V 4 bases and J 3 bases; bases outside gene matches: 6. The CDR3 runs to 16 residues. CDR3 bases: TGTGCCAGTAGTACGGACAGGGGTCGGGCTAATGAAAAACTGTTTTTT. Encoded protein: CASSTDRGRANEKLFF.

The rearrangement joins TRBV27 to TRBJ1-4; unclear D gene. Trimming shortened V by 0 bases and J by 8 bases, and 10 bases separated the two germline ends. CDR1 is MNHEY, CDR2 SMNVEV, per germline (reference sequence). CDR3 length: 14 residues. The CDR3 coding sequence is TGTGCCAGCAGTTTATCTAGGGTGCAAGAAAAACTGTTTTTT. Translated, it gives CASSLSRVQEKLFF.

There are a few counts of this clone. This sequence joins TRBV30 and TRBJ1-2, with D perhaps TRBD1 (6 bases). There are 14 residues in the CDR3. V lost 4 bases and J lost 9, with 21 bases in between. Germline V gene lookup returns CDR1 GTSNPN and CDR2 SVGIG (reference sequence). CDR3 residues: CAWNPLGARSSYTF. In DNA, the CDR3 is TGTGCCTGGAATCCGTTGGGGGCGCGGAGTAGCTACACCTTC. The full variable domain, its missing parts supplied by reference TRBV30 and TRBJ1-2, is SQTIHQWPATLVQPVGSPLSLECTVEGTSNPNLYWYRQAAGRGLQLLFYSVGIGQISSEVPQNLSASRPQDRQFILSSKKLLLSDSGFYLCAWNPLGARSSYTFGSGTRLTVV.

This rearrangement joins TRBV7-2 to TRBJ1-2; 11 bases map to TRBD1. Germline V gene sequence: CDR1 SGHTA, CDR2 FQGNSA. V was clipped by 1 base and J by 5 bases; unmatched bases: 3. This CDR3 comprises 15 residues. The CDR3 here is CASSLGDRGWYGYTF. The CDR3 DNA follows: TGTGCCAGCAGCTTAGGGGACAGGGGGTGGTATGGCTACACCTTC.

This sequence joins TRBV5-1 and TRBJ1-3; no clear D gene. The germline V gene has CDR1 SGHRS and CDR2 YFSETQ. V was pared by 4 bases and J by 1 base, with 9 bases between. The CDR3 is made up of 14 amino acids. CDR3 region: CASSEGVSGNTIYF. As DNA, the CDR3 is TGCGCCAGCAGCGAGGGAGTTTCTGGAAACACCATATATTTT.

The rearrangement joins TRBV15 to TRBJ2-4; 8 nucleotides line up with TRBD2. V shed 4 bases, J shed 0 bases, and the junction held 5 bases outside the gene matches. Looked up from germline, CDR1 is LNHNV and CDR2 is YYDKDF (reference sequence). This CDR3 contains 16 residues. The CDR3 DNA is TGTGCCACCAGCAACGTTAGCGGGATAGCCAAAAACATTCAGTACTTC. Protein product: CATSNVSGIAKNIQYF. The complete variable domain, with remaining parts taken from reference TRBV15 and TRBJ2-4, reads DAMVIQNPRYQVTQFGKPVTLSCSQTLNHNVMYWYQQKSSQAPKLLFHYYDKDFNNEADTPDNFQSRRPNTSFCFLDIRSPGLGDTAMYLCATSNVSGIAKNIQYFGAGTRLSVL.

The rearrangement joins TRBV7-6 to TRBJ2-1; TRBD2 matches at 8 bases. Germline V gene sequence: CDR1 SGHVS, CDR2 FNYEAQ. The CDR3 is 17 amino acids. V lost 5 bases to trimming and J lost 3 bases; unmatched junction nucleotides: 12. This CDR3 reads CASSPPQGLADYNEQFF. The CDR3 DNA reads TGTGCCAGCAGCCCACCCCAAGGACTAGCCGACTACAATGAGCAGTTCTTC.

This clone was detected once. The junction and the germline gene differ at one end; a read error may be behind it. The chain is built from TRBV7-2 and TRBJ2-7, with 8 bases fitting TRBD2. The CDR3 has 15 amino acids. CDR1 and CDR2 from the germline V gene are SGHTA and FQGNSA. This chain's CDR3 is CASSLAGLSSYEQYF. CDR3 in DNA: TGTGCCAGCAGCCTAGCGGGCCTGAGCTCCTACGAGCAGTACTTC.

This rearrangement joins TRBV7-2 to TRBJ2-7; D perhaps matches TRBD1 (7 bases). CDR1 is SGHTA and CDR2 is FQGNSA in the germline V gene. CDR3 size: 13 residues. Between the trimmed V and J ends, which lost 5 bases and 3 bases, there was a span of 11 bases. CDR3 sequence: CASSPRGDYEQYF. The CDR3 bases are TGTGCCAGCAGCCCCAGGGGGGACTACGAGCAGTACTTC.

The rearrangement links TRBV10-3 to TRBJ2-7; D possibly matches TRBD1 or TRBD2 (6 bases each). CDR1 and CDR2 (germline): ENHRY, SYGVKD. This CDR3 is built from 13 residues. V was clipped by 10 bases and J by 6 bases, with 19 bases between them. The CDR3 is CATPGWGASEQYF. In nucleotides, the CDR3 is TGTGCCACCCCGGGCTGGGGGGCGAGCGAGCAGTACTTC.

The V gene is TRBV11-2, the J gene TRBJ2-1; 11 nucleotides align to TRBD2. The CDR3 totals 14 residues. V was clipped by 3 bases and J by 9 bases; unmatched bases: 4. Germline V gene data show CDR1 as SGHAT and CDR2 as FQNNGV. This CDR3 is CASSFTSGSGEQFF. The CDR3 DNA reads TGTGCCAGCAGCTTCACTAGCGGGAGCGGTGAGCAGTTCTTC.